The next 26 T cell receptor beta chains were all read from a single sample in a study of radiation and T cells in renal cell carcinoma. Time point meaning: blood 2 weeks post-SBRT. Treatment of the sample: 15 Gy SBRT to primary tumor, nephrectomy 4 weeks later. This table comes from immunoSEQ multiplex PCR, and its TCRdb copy is limited to in-frame clones, with some not included. The data hold about 150,000 clones, with roughly 86% observed a single time. Sequenced material: blood, taken from a patient whose treatment included radiotherapy and nephrectomy. The receptors derive from a woman aged 50 to 60 with renal cell carcinoma.

The rearrangement joins TRBV5-1 to TRBJ2-2, with TRBD2 matching 11 bases. Germline CDR1 and CDR2: SGHRS and YFSETQ. V lost 7 bases and J lost 5; bases outside the gene matches: 13. The CDR3 length is 17 residues. The CDR3, as DNA: TGCGCCAGCGAGTCTAGCGGGGGGAGCGGAGGTACCGGGGAGCTGTTTTTT. Residues: CASESSGGSGGTGELFF. Full variable domain (outside the CDR3, taken from reference TRBV5-1 and TRBJ2-2): KAGVTQTPRYLIKTRGQQVTLSCSPISGHRSVSWYQQTPGQGLQFLFEYFSETQRNKGNFPGRFSGRQFSNSRSEMNVSTLELGDSALYLCASESSGGSGGTGELFFGEGSRLTVL.

This chain connects TRBV5-1 to TRBJ2-5; D is uncertain. This CDR3 is 17 amino acids long. V lost 1 base to trimming and J lost 3 bases, with 19 bases between them. Germline-derived CDR1 and CDR2 are SGHRS and YFSETQ. CDR3 nucleotides: TGCGCCAGCAGCTTGTCCCCGGGTAACCCGGTCGAAGAGACCCAGTACTTC. Translating it yields CASSLSPGNPVEETQYF.

J is TRBJ2-3 and V is TRBV7-8; possible D gene TRBD1, 6 bases. V was clipped by 5 bases and J by 3 bases, with 9 bases between them. The germline V gene encodes CDR1 SGHVS and CDR2 FQNEAQ. The CDR3 sequence is 13 residues long. The CDR3 spells CASSPGQTDTQYF. The CDR3 DNA follows: TGTGCCAGCAGCCCAGGACAGACAGATACGCAGTATTTT.

This clone showed up just a few times. The rearrangement joins TRBV7-9 to TRBJ1-1; D remains unclear. The CDR3 runs 15 residues. Trimming left V 6 bases short and J 2 bases short, with 16 bases between. Germline CDR1 reads SEHNR; CDR2 reads FQNEAQ (reference sequence). Here the CDR3 reads CASSTRAGGNTEAFF. DNA for the CDR3: TGTGCCAGCAGTACCCGGGCAGGAGGAAACACTGAAGCTTTCTTT.

The V call is TRBV2, the J call TRBJ2-3; D gene unclear. CDR3 length: 18 amino acids. The ends were cut back, 7 bases at V and 0 bases at J, with 23 bases in the middle. Germline V gene data show CDR1 as SNHLY and CDR2 as FYNNEI. CDR3 nucleotide sequence: TGTGCCAGCAAAGGCGATAGCTTCAACCCGACTAGCACAGATACGCAGTATTTT. It yields the protein CASKGDSFNPTSTDTQYF.

The chain employs TRBV14 and TRBJ2-5; D possibly corresponds to TRBD1 (7 bases). V lost 3 bases to trimming and J lost 2 bases, with 19 bases between them. Germline CDR1 reads SGHDN; CDR2 reads FVKESK. This CDR3 region has 17 residues. The CDR3 spells CASSHRRGADSQETQYF. The DNA for the CDR3 is TGTGCCAGCAGCCATCGCAGGGGGGCGGACAGTCAAGAGACCCAGTACTTC.

CDR3 DNA sequence: TGTGCCAGCAGTGAATTACAGGGGACCGGGGAGCTGTTTTTT. Protein sequence: CASSELQGTGELFF. The chain is built from TRBV6-1 and TRBJ2-2; 7 bases match TRBD1. Germline lookup yields CDR1 MNHNS and CDR2 SASEGT. The ends lost 2 bases at V and 5 bases at J; junction bases unmatched: 2. The CDR3 extends over 14 amino acids.

Here the CDR3 DNA reads TGCGCCAGCAGCTTTCTAGACAAATACAATGAGCAGTTCTTC. Translating it yields CASSFLDKYNEQFF. The chain combines TRBV5-1 with TRBJ2-1; D gene unclear. Trimming shortened V by 2 bases and J by 4 bases, and 10 bases separated the two germline ends. The CDR3 is 14 residues long. Germline V lookup: CDR1 SGHRS, CDR2 YFSETQ. Based on the CDR3 plus reference TRBV5-1 and TRBJ2-1, the full variable domain is KAGVTQTPRYLIKTRGQQVTLSCSPISGHRSVSWYQQTPGQGLQFLFEYFSETQRNKGNFPGRFSGRQFSNSRSEMNVSTLELGDSALYLCASSFLDKYNEQFFGPGTRLTVL.

The chain combines TRBV5-4 with TRBJ1-1, with D possibly TRBD1 on 5 matching bases. The CDR3 consists of 15 residues. V shed 4 bases and J shed 0 bases, with 13 bases lying between them. CDR1 is SGHNT, CDR2 YYREEE, per germline (reference sequence). CDR3 nucleotides: TGTGCCAGCAGCGTACCGGGACGGATGAACACTGAAGCTTTCTTT. Encoded protein: CASSVPGRMNTEAFF.

The rearrangement links TRBV2 to TRBJ2-7, with D perhaps being TRBD1 or TRBD2 (5 bases each). Germline V gene sequence: CDR1 SNHLY, CDR2 FYNNEI. V shed 6 bases and J shed 4 bases, with 10 bases lying between them. This CDR3 has 12 amino acids. CDR3 coding DNA: TGTGCCAGCAGGGGGGATCTTTACGAGCAGTACTTC. Translation gives CASRGDLYEQYF.

This chain links TRBV10-3 with TRBJ1-2, with a possible D match to TRBD1 (5 bases). V lost 1 base to trimming and J lost 2 bases, with 8 bases between them. The CDR3 has 14 amino acids. Germline V gene sequence: CDR1 ENHRY, CDR2 SYGVKD. The DNA for the CDR3 is TGTGCCATCAGTGAGTTTGGGGCCAACTATGGCTACACCTTC. This gives the protein CAISEFGANYGYTF.

This chain joins TRBV5-5 and TRBJ1-2; 9 bases match TRBD1. Germline assignment: CDR1 SGHKS and CDR2 YYEKEE (reference sequence). This CDR3 spans 18 amino acids. V gave up 6 bases and J gave up 4 bases; unmatched junction bases: 19. The CDR3 loop reads CASTSALGQGSLGYGYTF. In DNA form, the CDR3 reads TGTGCCAGCACCTCAGCTTTGGGACAGGGTTCGCTGGGCTATGGCTACACCTTC.

The chain combines TRBV7-9 with TRBJ1-4, with 9 bases identical to TRBD1. V was pared by 3 bases and J by 8 bases, with 7 bases of the junction left unmatched. Germline V gene data show CDR1 as SEHNR and CDR2 as FQNEAQ (reference sequence). This CDR3 spans 15 amino acids. The CDR3 DNA is TGTGCCAGCAGCTTTGGGGACAGGGTTGGGGAAAAACTGTTTTTT. This gives the protein CASSFGDRVGEKLFF.

This chain connects TRBV6-1 to TRBJ2-1; D gene ambiguous. Trimming stripped 5 bases from V and 6 bases from J, with 5 bases between. The germline CDR1 and CDR2 sequences are MNHNS and SASEGT. CDR3 length: 11 amino acids. For the CDR3, the DNA is TGTGCCAGCAGTCCGGGCAATGAGCAGTTCTTC. Its translation: CASSPGNEQFF.

The chain joins TRBV19 to TRBJ1-1; TRBD1 aligns across 7 bases. The CDR3 has 14 amino acids. J lost 2 bases, V lost 4 bases, and 4 bases had no gene match. CDR1 is LNHDA, CDR2 SQIVND, per germline (reference sequence). The CDR3 is CASSTRQGNTEAFF. In DNA, the CDR3 is TGTGCCAGTAGTACCCGACAGGGTAACACTGAAGCTTTCTTT. The full variable domain, with the rest looked up from reference TRBV19 and TRBJ1-1, is DGGITQSPKYLFRKEGQNVTLSCEQNLNHDAMYWYRQDPGQGLRLIYYSQIVNDFQKGDIAEGYSVSREKKESFPLTVTSAQKNPTAFYLCASSTRQGNTEAFFGQGTRLTVV.

J is TRBJ1-1 and V is TRBV7-9; TRBD1 matches 7 bases. The CDR3 has 12 amino acids. Germline V gene lookup returns CDR1 SEHNR and CDR2 FQNEAQ (reference sequence). Losses at the gene ends were 5 bases for V and 8 bases for J; bases not matched to a gene: 5. The CDR3 DNA reads TGTGCCAGCAGCGTTGGGACAGTGGAAGCTTTCTTT. It yields the protein CASSVGTVEAFF.

This rearrangement joins TRBV18 to TRBJ2-3; possible D gene TRBD2, 6 bases. Between the trimmed V and J ends, which lost 4 bases and 5 bases, there was a span of 10 bases. Germline assignment: CDR1 KGHSH and CDR2 LQKENI. The CDR3 totals 13 residues. The CDR3 sequence: CASSRQGGDTQYF. The CDR3, as DNA: TGTGCCAGCTCACGGCAGGGAGGAGATACGCAGTATTTT.

This chain joins TRBV7-3 and TRBJ1-1; 9 positions agree with TRBD1. V trimming: 5 bases; J trimming: 11 bases; junction bases outside the gene matches: 9. The CDR3 totals 13 residues. Germline assignment: CDR1 SGHTA and CDR2 FQGTGA. The CDR3, as DNA: TGTGCCAGCAGCCCCGGACAGGGGCAGGTGGCTTTCTTT. The encoded protein is CASSPGQGQVAFF.

The rearrangement joins TRBV6-5 to TRBJ2-7; D is unclear. V gave up 4 bases and J gave up 0 bases, with 7 bases separating them. Germline V gives CDR1 MNHEY, CDR2 SVGAGI. The CDR3 extends over 13 amino acids. The CDR3 DNA reads as TGTGCCAGCAGTTTGCGCTACTCCTACGAGCAGTACTTC. This encodes CASSLRYSYEQYF.

This clone was seen once. The rearrangement uses TRBV9 and TRBJ2-7; tentative D call: TRBD1 (6 bases). The V gene lost 6 bases and the J gene lost 0 bases, with 13 bases spanning the gap. Germline CDR1 and CDR2: SGDLS and YYNGEE. The CDR3 spans 14 residues. As DNA, the CDR3 is TGTGCCAGCACCTCCGGGACATCCTCCTACGAGCAGTACTTC. Translated: CASTSGTSSYEQYF.

This clone was counted a few times. The V and J genes are TRBV5-4 and TRBJ2-2, with 9 bases that match TRBD1. Per germline, CDR1 SGHNT and CDR2 YYREEE (reference sequence). The J segment lost 4 bases and the V segment lost 4 bases, leaving 5 bases of the junction unmatched. The CDR3 contains 15 residues. The CDR3: CASSPGQGGTGELFF. The CDR3 DNA reads as TGTGCCAGCAGCCCGGGACAGGGAGGCACCGGGGAGCTGTTTTTT.

V gene TRBV5-1 combines with J gene TRBJ2-5; D unclear. Germline CDR1 and CDR2: SGHRS and YFSETQ. Trimming cost V 1 base and J 0 bases, with 7 bases left between them. The CDR3 covers 14 residues. CDR3 loop: CASSLLRYQETQYF. DNA for the CDR3: TGCGCCAGCAGCTTGCTCCGGTACCAAGAGACCCAGTACTTC.

This chain uses TRBV7-8 with TRBJ1-4; D perhaps matches TRBD1 (6 bases). The CDR3 is 14 residues long. Germline V gene sequence: CDR1 SGHVS, CDR2 FQNEAQ. V was pared by 1 base and J by 8 bases, with 11 bases between. The CDR3 nucleotides are TGTGCCAGCAGCTTAGTTGGGGGGCCGGAAAAACTGTTTTTT. The encoded protein is CASSLVGGPEKLFF.

The chain employs TRBV2 and TRBJ1-3, with D hard to call. Trimming left V 6 bases short and J 0 bases short, with 9 bases between. The CDR3 has 14 amino acids. Germline V gene data show CDR1 as SNHLY and CDR2 as FYNNEI. This CDR3 reads CASREVVSGNTIYF. CDR3 DNA: TGTGCCAGCAGGGAGGTCGTCTCTGGAAACACCATATATTTT. The whole variable domain, remainder taken from reference TRBV2 and TRBJ1-3, is EPEVTQTPSHQVTQMGQEVILRCVPISNHLYFYWYRQILGQKVEFLVSFYNNEISEKSEIFDDQFSVERPDGSNFTLKIRSTKLEDSAMYFCASREVVSGNTIYFGEGSWLTVV.

As to this clone: Distinct nucleotide sequences in the sample also encode this CDR3. The chain couples TRBV4-2 to TRBJ1-6; D not certain. Per germline, CDR1 LGHNA and CDR2 YNFKEQ. V was clipped by 1 base and J by 0 bases, with 7 bases between them. The CDR3 runs to 16 residues. The CDR3 region is CASSQGASSYNSPLHF. CDR3 coding DNA: TGTGCCAGCAGCCAAGGAGCAAGCTCCTATAATTCACCCCTCCACTTT.

V is TRBV7-2 and J is TRBJ2-6, with D maybe TRBD2 (6 bases). This CDR3 has 17 residues. CDR1 and CDR2 from the germline V gene are SGHTA and FQGNSA. The V end was cut by 3 bases, the J end by 2 bases, with 14 bases between. CDR3 nucleotides: TGTGCCAGCAGCTTTGATAGCGGCATGCCTGGGGCCAACGTCCTGACTTTC. Translation: CASSFDSGMPGANVLTF.